This T cell receptor (beta chain) was captured by sequencing in a study of CD8 T cells in Susac syndrome. RNA, at about 0.45 to 1 ug, was reverse transcribed with random hexamers. TCRdb called the immunoSEQ multiplex PCR reads again in MiXCR, with one record for every CDR3 protein. This table has about 210,000 distinct CDR3 sequences, about 94% appearing once. This CDR3 comprises 14 residues. The V gene's germline CDR1 is SNHLY and CDR2 FYNNEI. Trimming took 7 bases from V and 0 from J, leaving 13 bases between them. The specimen sequenced was CD4+ T cells from PBMCs. The chain links TRBV2 to TRBJ2-7; no firm D call. The receptor comes from a human donor with Susac syndrome. The CDR3, as DNA: TGTGCCAGCAATAAAGGTCATCACTCCTACGAGCAGTACTTC. It specifies CASNKGHHSYEQYF.